Described below is a single TCR beta chain sequence and its context. In germline, CDR1 is SEHNR, CDR2 FQNEAQ (reference sequence). The J segment lost 5 bases and the V segment lost 5 bases, leaving 12 bases of the junction unmatched. The CDR3 runs 16 residues. These data belong to a study of blood T cell repertoires in COVID-19. Study-level information: Samples of COVID-19 (acute and convalescent) were obtained from the United States, Italy and Spain. In each case, the material was cDNA or gDNA derived from T cells, B-cell-depleted T cells, or PBMCs.

Authors' methods: Nucleated cell number was recorded as an estimate derived from reference gene primer amplification. Produced via immunoSEQ multiplex PCR; TCRdb's table is partial and in-frame only. Clone size and the V and J calls come from that table; the DNA yielded D and trimming. The repertoire consists of about 50,000 clones, with 87% occurring once and the leading ten covering about 6.7%. Sequencing was carried out using peripheral blood. This rearrangement joins TRBV7-9 to TRBJ2-1, with TRBD1 matching 7 bases. This sequence was found in a man in his fifties with active COVID-19. CDR3 sequence (DNA): TGTGCCAGCAGCGGGGGACAGCCCGACTCGCACAATGAGCAGTTCTTC. It yields the protein CASSGGQPDSHNEQFF.